Listed here are 7 T cell receptor beta chains from one sample, sequenced in a study of shared clonotypes between healthy human individuals. The repertoire was sequenced with immunoSEQ multiplex PCR; TCRdb's copy has only in-frame clones and lacks some. The sample records under 2,500,000 clones, 90% to 96% being singletons. Sequenced sample: naive CD4+ T cells sorted from blood. Stated subset: CD45RA+ positively selected. The source of these receptors is a man aged 18 to 30 in good health.

A word on this clone: Germline and junction disagree at one end, which may indicate a read error. The chain couples TRBV7-7 to TRBJ2-2; D remains unclear. The germline gives CDR1 SSHAT, CDR2 FNYEAQ (reference sequence). The CDR3 runs to 14 residues. CDR3 in amino acids: CASSLRALTGELFF. The DNA for the CDR3 is TGTGCTAGCAGCTTAAGGGCCTTGACCGGGGAGCTGTTTTTT.

A note on this clone: Compared with germline, one end of the junction differs, possibly owing to a read error. J is TRBJ2-3 and V is TRBV11-2; weak D call: TRBD1 (6 bases). Germline V CDR1 and CDR2: SGHAT, FQNNGV. The CDR3 is made up of 12 amino acids. In DNA, the CDR3 is TGTGCCAGCAGCAATGTAGGTCGGCAGGGGCGTTTT. Protein: CASSNVGRQGRF.

This chain uses TRBV5-1 with TRBJ2-7; 7 bases line up with TRBD2. CDR1 and CDR2 (germline): SGHRS, YFSETQ. The V and J ends lost 4 bases and 6 bases, in that order; junction bases with no gene match: 13. The CDR3 has 15 residues. The CDR3 loop reads CASSPQTTPGGEQYF. Here the CDR3 DNA reads TGCGCCAGCAGCCCCCAAACAACCCCGGGAGGCGAGCAGTACTTC. Complete variable domain (other parts from reference TRBV5-1 and TRBJ2-7): KAGVTQTPRYLIKTRGQQVTLSCSPISGHRSVSWYQQTPGQGLQFLFEYFSETQRNKGNFPGRFSGRQFSNSRSEMNVSTLELGDSALYLCASSPQTTPGGEQYFGPGTRLTVT.

The J gene is TRBJ2-5, the V gene TRBV20-1, with TRBD1 matching 8 bases. Germline CDR1 is DFQATT and CDR2 is SNEGSKA (reference sequence). The CDR3 has 11 amino acids. CDR3 in DNA: TGCGGGGTGACAGGGGCAGAGACCCAGTACTTC. Amino acids: CGVTGAETQYF.

With regard to this clone: In the same sample, other DNA sequences code for this CDR3. The V gene is TRBV9, the J gene TRBJ1-4; possible D gene TRBD1, 5 bases. Trimming removed 0 bases from V and 8 bases from J, with 14 bases in between. This CDR3 is built from 15 residues. Germline V gene sequence: CDR1 SGDLS, CDR2 YYNGEE. CDR3: CASSVAGTGSEKLFF. DNA of the CDR3: TGTGCCAGCAGCGTAGCTGGAACAGGTTCAGAAAAACTGTTTTTT.

The V and J genes are TRBV6-6 and TRBJ1-4, with D possibly matching TRBD1 (6 bases). The germline gives CDR1 MNHNY, CDR2 SVGAGI (reference sequence). The CDR3 spans 14 residues. V lost 5 bases, J lost 2 bases, and 9 bases lay in between. CDR3 in amino acids: CASSTGITNEKLFF. DNA of the CDR3: TGTGCCAGCAGTACAGGGATCACTAATGAAAAACTGTTTTTT.

In DNA form, the CDR3 reads TGCGCCAGCAGCTTGGAGCCGTTTTTGAATGAGCAGTTCTTC. It encodes CASSLEPFLNEQFF. The rearrangement links TRBV5-1 to TRBJ2-1; D unresolved. The germline V and J ends were trimmed by 0 bases and 7 bases, with 11 bases remaining between them. The germline V gene has CDR1 SGHRS and CDR2 YFSETQ. This CDR3 spans 14 amino acids.